The clone carrying this T cell receptor (beta chain) was seen at least ten times. Antigen: not known. The entry originates in a study of early T cells in non-severe SARS-CoV-2 infection. Points from the study as a whole: Private and CD4 specificities were missed by VDJdb matching, skewed to anti-spike CD8.

The protocol attached unique molecular identifiers to individual cDNA molecules. TCRdb processed the 5' RACE reads anew with MiXCR; each CDR3 protein has one entry. Among roughly 99,000 distinct CDR3 sequences listed, 11% were seen once. The clonotype originates from an adult who was a healthcare worker with PCR-confirmed SARS-CoV-2 infection or an uninfected control (not recorded which). Source material: whole blood.

For the CDR3, the DNA is TGTGCCAGCAGATCCATACTAGCGGGAGGTACCTACGAGCAGTACTTC. Protein product: CASRSILAGGTYEQYF. This chain uses TRBV6-2 or TRBV6-3 with TRBJ2-7; 12 positions match TRBD2. V shed 6 bases, J shed 2 bases, and the junction held 8 bases outside the gene matches. The CDR3 is 16 amino acids. Germline values: CDR1 MNHEY, CDR2 SVGEGT.